The next 27 T cell receptor beta chains were all read from a single sample in a study of blood T cells in healthy people across ages. Combining a sample-barcoded 5' primer with a J-beta primer mix, a second PCR ran for 7 to 11 cycles. Each CDR3 protein is one row after TCRdb ran MiXCR on the 5' RACE reads. The repertoire holds fewer than 950,000 distinct CDR3 sequences, with roughly 34% as singletons. The sequenced sample consisted of blood. These TCRs come from a man between 18 and 29 years old in good health.

CDR3 DNA: TGTGCCAGCAGCTTACGGGACAGGATTGACACTGAAGCTTTCTTT. This gives the protein CASSLRDRIDTEAFF. This sequence joins TRBV7-9 and TRBJ1-1, with 8 nucleotides matching TRBD1. The CDR3 sequence is 15 residues long. Trimming removed 2 bases from V and 3 bases from J; junction bases left unmatched: 5. CDR1 is SEHNR, CDR2 FQNEAQ, per germline (reference sequence).

This clonotype was counted only a few times. The chain employs TRBV7-3 and TRBJ2-1, with a tentative D call TRBD1 (6 bases). Trimming removed 4 bases at V and 7 bases at J, with 14 bases between. The CDR3 totals 14 residues. The V gene's germline CDR1 is SGHTA and CDR2 FQGTGA. The CDR3 DNA reads TGTGCCAGCAGCTCGACAGGCCTGGGGAATGAGCAGTTCTTC. It yields the protein CASSSTGLGNEQFF. The full variable domain, its missing parts supplied by reference TRBV7-3 and TRBJ2-1, is GAGVSQTPSNKVTEKGKYVELRCDPISGHTALYWYRQSLGQGPEFLIYFQGTGAADDSGLPNDRFFAVRPEGSVSTLKIQRTERGDSAVYLCASSSTGLGNEQFFGPGTRLTVL.

In this sample, this clonotype turned up a few times. This rearrangement joins TRBV5-1 to TRBJ1-1; D is uncertain. The CDR3 extends over 13 amino acids. The germline V and J ends were trimmed by 1 base and 5 bases, with 9 bases remaining between them. The germline V gene has CDR1 SGHRS and CDR2 YFSETQ. CDR3 protein: CASSLNGITEAFF. In DNA, the CDR3 is TGCGCCAGCAGCTTGAATGGGATTACTGAAGCTTTCTTT.

The sample holds a few counts of this clonotype. The DNA of the CDR3 is TGTGCCAGCAGTGGAATTGGTCCGGGGCAGATAAATTCACCCCTCCACTTT. Translation gives CASSGIGPGQINSPLHF. V gene TRBV2 combines with J gene TRBJ1-6, with D tentatively TRBD1 (5 bases). Germline-derived CDR1 and CDR2 are SNHLY and FYNNEI. The CDR3 covers 17 residues. Trimming cost V 4 bases and J 7 bases, with 20 bases left between them.

The genes are TRBV3-1 and TRBJ2-1, with D possibly being TRBD1 (5 bases). The germline CDR1 and CDR2 sequences are LGHDT and YNNKEL (reference sequence). CDR3 length equals 13 residues. V shed 1 base and J shed 10 bases, with 11 bases lying between them. CDR3 protein: CASSQGWTPEQFF. DNA for the CDR3: TGTGCCAGCAGCCAAGGGTGGACACCGGAGCAGTTCTTC.

This clonotype appeared many times. The J gene is TRBJ2-5, the V gene TRBV29-1; TRBD1 is a possible D gene (5 bases). The germline V gene has CDR1 SQVTM and CDR2 ANQGSEA. Trimming left V 3 bases short and J 4 bases short, with 12 bases between. The CDR3 totals 13 residues. The CDR3 sequence: CSVEEPRGETQYF. CDR3 in DNA: TGCAGCGTTGAGGAACCAAGGGGAGAGACCCAGTACTTC. Drawing the rest from reference TRBV29-1 and TRBJ2-5, the complete variable domain is SAVISQKPSRDICQRGTSLTIQCQVDSQVTMMFWYRQQPGQSLTLIATANQGSEATYESGFVIDKFPISRPNLTFSTLTVSNMSPEDSSIYLCSVEEPRGETQYFGPGTRLLVL.

There are many counts of this clonotype. V is TRBV10-3 and J is TRBJ2-5, with a weak D call TRBD2 (5 bases). The CDR3 covers 13 residues. V lost 7 bases and J 2 bases, leaving 11 bases between the germline ends. Germline V gene sequence: CDR1 ENHRY, CDR2 SYGVKD. Written as DNA, the CDR3 is TGTGCCATCAAGGGTGGACTGCAAGAGACCCAGTACTTC. This codes for CAIKGGLQETQYF.

V usage is TRBV20-1 and J usage is TRBJ2-7; D not resolved. Germline V gene lookup returns CDR1 DFQATT and CDR2 SNEGSKA (reference sequence). Trimming shortened V by 2 bases and J by 0 bases, and 8 bases separated the two germline ends. The CDR3 contains 13 residues. The CDR3 DNA reads TGCAGTGCTAGATCTCCGGACTCCTACGAGCAGTACTTC. It codes for CSARSPDSYEQYF.

This clonotype has a count of ten or more. The chain carries TRBV20-1 and TRBJ2-3; 7 bases line up with TRBD2. V was pared by 6 bases and J by 2 bases, with 11 bases of the junction left unmatched. CDR1 DFQATT and CDR2 SNEGSKA come from the germline V gene (reference sequence). The CDR3 extends over 15 amino acids. CDR3 sequence: CSASGERGPTDTQYF. The CDR3 nucleotides read TGCAGTGCCTCCGGCGAGCGGGGACCCACAGATACGCAGTATTTT.

V and J are TRBV4-1 and TRBJ2-7; D is unclear. V was shortened by 7 bases and J by 2 bases, with 9 bases between the two germline ends. Per germline, CDR1 MGHRA and CDR2 YSYEKL. The CDR3 loop spans 12 amino acids. In DNA, the CDR3 is TGCGCCAGCAAGGTACGGACCTACGAGCAGTACTTC. Translating gives CASKVRTYEQYF.

The chain combines TRBV5-1 with TRBJ2-1, with 10 bases that match TRBD2. With V trimmed by 4 bases and J by 6 bases, 10 bases remained unmatched. The CDR3 has 16 residues. Germline V gene data show CDR1 as SGHRS and CDR2 as YFSETQ. The CDR3 loop reads CASSEGAGGLSNEQFF. In DNA form, the CDR3 reads TGCGCCAGCAGCGAAGGAGCGGGGGGGCTTAGCAATGAGCAGTTCTTC.

The rearrangement joins TRBV6-6 to TRBJ1-2; D not resolved. Trimming took 2 bases from V and 6 from J, leaving 10 bases between them. The CDR3 is 13 residues long. Germline loops: CDR1 MNHNY, CDR2 SVGAGI (reference sequence). The CDR3 reads CASSYRSEDGYTF. CDR3 nucleotide sequence: TGTGCCAGCAGTTACCGATCCGAGGATGGCTACACCTTC.

The chain combines TRBV7-2 with TRBJ2-3, with a possible D match to TRBD1 (6 bases). The CDR3 is 15 residues long. Germline CDR1 is SGHTA and CDR2 is FQGNSA. The ends were cut back, 6 bases at V and 2 bases at J, with 15 bases in the middle. The CDR3 DNA sequence: TGTGCCAGCAGTGTTGGGGGCCCCAACACAGATACGCAGTATTTT. Translated: CASSVGGPNTDTQYF. Together with reference TRBV7-2 and TRBJ2-3, the CDR3 gives the full variable domain: GAGVSQSPSNKVTEKGKDVELRCDPISGHTALYWYRQSLGQGLEFLIYFQGNSAPDKSGLPSDRFSAERTGGSVSTLTIQRTQQEDSAVYLCASSVGGPNTDTQYFGPGTRLTVL.

Regarding this clonotype: A read error may explain this, as a much larger clone is one base away. This chain connects TRBV4-3 to TRBJ2-7; unclear D gene. Germline V CDR1 and CDR2: LGHNA, YSLEER. This CDR3 contains 15 residues. The CDR3 DNA sequence: TGCGCCAGCGGCCATGGTACAGCCGACTCCTACGAGCAGTACTTC. It yields the protein CASGHGTADSYEQYF.

In DNA form, the CDR3 reads TGCAGTGCTAACCCGCAGGGCGGTCCTTGGGCCCTCCACTTT. Translation: CSANPQGGPWALHF. The J gene is TRBJ1-6, the V gene TRBV20-1; a weak D match, TRBD1 (5 bases). Trimming pared 4 bases from V and 14 bases from J, leaving 21 bases between. Germline loops: CDR1 DFQATT, CDR2 SNEGSKA (reference sequence). The CDR3 extends over 14 amino acids.

This clonotype was detected ten times or more. V and J are TRBV7-2 and TRBJ2-5; TRBD2 matches 12 bases. The CDR3 length is 16 residues. Germline-derived CDR1 and CDR2 are SGHTA and FQGNSA. The V and J ends lost 4 bases and 2 bases, in that order; junction bases with no gene match: 5. CDR3 nucleotide sequence: TGTGCCAGCAGCTCCCTACTAGCGGGGGGACAAGAGACCCAGTACTTC. It specifies CASSSLLAGGQETQYF.

The chain links TRBV4-3 to TRBJ2-3, with 9 bases aligning to TRBD2. CDR1 is LGHNA, CDR2 YSLEER, per germline. V lost 10 bases, J lost 4 bases, and 15 bases stayed unmatched. The CDR3 extends over 16 amino acids. The CDR3 here is CATTATASGASDTQYF. The CDR3, as DNA: TGCGCCACCACAGCCACAGCTAGCGGGGCGTCAGATACGCAGTATTTT.

J is TRBJ1-2 and V is TRBV12-3 or TRBV12-4; 9 positions agree with TRBD1. V dropped 1 base and J dropped 4; count of bases not matched to a gene: 4. The CDR3 is made up of 15 amino acids. The CDR3 sequence is CASSLDRTGVYGYTF. The CDR3 DNA follows: TGTGCCAGCAGTTTAGATCGGACAGGGGTCTATGGCTACACCTTC.

The chain uses TRBV5-6 and TRBJ1-1; the D is unclear. V lost 7 bases, J lost 0 bases, and 22 bases lay in between. The CDR3 loop spans 17 amino acids. From germline, CDR1 is SGHDT and CDR2 YYEEEE. The CDR3 region is CASSSTGGRIMNTEAFF. The CDR3 DNA reads TGTGCCAGCTCTAGCACGGGTGGGAGGATCATGAACACTGAAGCTTTCTTT.

The V and J genes are TRBV2 and TRBJ2-7; the match to TRBD1 covers 9 bases. The CDR3 spans 14 residues. Losses at the gene ends were 6 bases for V and 7 bases for J; bases not matched to a gene: 10. The V gene's germline CDR1 is SNHLY and CDR2 FYNNEI. Written as DNA, the CDR3 is TGTGCCAGCAGGGATTCCGGGACAGGGCCTGAGCAGTACTTC. This translates into CASRDSGTGPEQYF.

The rearrangement links TRBV7-9 to TRBJ2-1; D gene uncertain. The CDR3 extends over 11 amino acids. Germline V gene lookup returns CDR1 SEHNR and CDR2 FQNEAQ (reference sequence). CDR3 coding DNA: TGTGTGGCAGCCCTTAAGAATGAGCAGTTCTTC. It translates to CVAALKNEQFF.

This clonotype was seen repeatedly, ten times or more. The V and J genes are TRBV20-1 and TRBJ1-2; 8 nucleotides line up with TRBD1. The CDR3 runs to 15 residues. V trimming: 0 bases; J trimming: 0 bases; junction bases outside the gene matches: 3. Per germline, CDR1 DFQATT and CDR2 SNEGSKA (reference sequence). This CDR3 reads CSAREWDRTNYGYTF. The CDR3 nucleotides read TGCAGTGCTAGAGAATGGGACAGGACTAACTATGGCTACACCTTC.

This clonotype was counted once. V and J are TRBV12-3 or TRBV12-4 and TRBJ1-1; 8 positions agree with TRBD1. After removal of 6 bases from V and 5 bases from J, the junction contained 14 bases not matched to a gene. This CDR3 contains 16 residues. CDR3 in amino acids: CASRRDRGGRETEAFF. The CDR3 DNA follows: TGTGCCAGCAGGCGAGACAGGGGCGGGAGAGAAACTGAAGCTTTCTTT.

In regard to this clonotype: A single base separates this from a much larger clone, so it may be a read error. The rearrangement uses TRBV4-3 and TRBJ2-7, with D hard to call. Germline V gene lookup returns CDR1 LGHNA and CDR2 YSLEER. The CDR3 has 14 amino acids. The CDR3 nucleotides are TGCGCCGGCAGCCAAGAAACTCGCTCCTACGAGCAGTACTTC. It codes for CAGSQETRSYEQYF.

This clonotype has more than one count but fewer than ten. The chain recombines TRBV20-1 with TRBJ1-6, with no clear D. Between the trimmed V and J ends, which lost 6 bases and 0 bases, there was a span of 12 bases. Germline loops: CDR1 DFQATT, CDR2 SNEGSKA (reference sequence). This CDR3 contains 15 residues. CDR3 nucleotides: TGCAGTGCCGAACGGGGAGTCTCCTATAATTCACCCCTCCACTTT. Residues: CSAERGVSYNSPLHF.

V usage is TRBV12-3 or TRBV12-4 and J usage is TRBJ1-1; D is unclear. The CDR3 extends over 15 amino acids. The germline V and J ends were trimmed by 9 bases and 1 base, with 18 bases remaining between them. The CDR3 is CASSVRLSGNTEAFF. In nucleotides, the CDR3 is TGTGCCAGTAGCGTAAGGCTTTCGGGGAACACTGAAGCTTTCTTT.

The rearrangement links TRBV5-1 to TRBJ1-1, with D perhaps matching TRBD1 (5 bases). Germline loops: CDR1 SGHRS, CDR2 YFSETQ. V dropped 9 bases and J dropped 1 base, with 13 bases sitting between them. The CDR3 runs to 13 residues. The CDR3 DNA sequence: TGCGCCACCGGGGCGGAACCGAACACTGAAGCTTTCTTT. Residues: CATGAEPNTEAFF.